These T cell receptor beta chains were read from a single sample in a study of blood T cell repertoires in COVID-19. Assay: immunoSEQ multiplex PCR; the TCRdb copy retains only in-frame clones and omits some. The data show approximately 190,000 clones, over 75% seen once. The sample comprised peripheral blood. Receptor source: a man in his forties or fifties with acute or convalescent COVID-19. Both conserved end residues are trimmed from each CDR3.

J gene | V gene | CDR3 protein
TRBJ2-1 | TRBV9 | ASSVAASGGGSYNEQF
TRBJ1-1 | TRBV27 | ASSSWEPRVAF
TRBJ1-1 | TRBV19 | ATTNRGNTEAF
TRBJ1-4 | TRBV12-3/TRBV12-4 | ASSLRVEKLF
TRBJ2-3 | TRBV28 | ASSESGGVPDTQY
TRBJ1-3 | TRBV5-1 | ASSGQPSSGNTIY
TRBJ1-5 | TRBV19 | ASTRGTDSNQPQH
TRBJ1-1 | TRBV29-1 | SVSSGSAVEAF
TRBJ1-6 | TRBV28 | ASSLFYSRMSPLH
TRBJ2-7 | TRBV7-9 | ASTRIPLREAYEQY
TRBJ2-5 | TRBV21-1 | ASSKAGWWTQY
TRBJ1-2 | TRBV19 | ASTPGQGYGYT
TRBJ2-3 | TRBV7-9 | ASSSNTDTQY
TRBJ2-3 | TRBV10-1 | ASSESWTSGRNTQY
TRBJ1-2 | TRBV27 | ASRRTGGYGYT
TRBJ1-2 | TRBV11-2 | ASSLRGQDNGYT
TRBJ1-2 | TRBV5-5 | ASSFTLSGYT
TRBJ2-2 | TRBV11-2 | ASSLVGLATGELF
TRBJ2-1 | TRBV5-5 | ASSPRTSEDEQF
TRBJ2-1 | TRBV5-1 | ASRLSSGSNGEQF
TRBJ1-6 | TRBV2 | ASSDFGLNSPLH
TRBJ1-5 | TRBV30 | AWSVPGGAGQPQH
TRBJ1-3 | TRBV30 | AWSAGNTIY
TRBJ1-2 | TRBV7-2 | ASSYSGGDYGYT